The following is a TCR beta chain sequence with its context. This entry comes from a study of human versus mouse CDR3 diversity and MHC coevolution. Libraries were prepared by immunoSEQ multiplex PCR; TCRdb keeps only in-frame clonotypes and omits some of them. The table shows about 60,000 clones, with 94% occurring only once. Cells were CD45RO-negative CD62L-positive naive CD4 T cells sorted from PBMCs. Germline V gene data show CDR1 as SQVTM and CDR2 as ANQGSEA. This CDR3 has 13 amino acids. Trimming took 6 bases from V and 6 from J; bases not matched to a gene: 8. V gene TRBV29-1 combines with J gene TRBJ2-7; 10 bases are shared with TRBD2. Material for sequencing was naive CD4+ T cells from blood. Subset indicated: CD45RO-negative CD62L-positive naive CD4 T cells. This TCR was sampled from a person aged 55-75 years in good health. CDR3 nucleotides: TGCAGCGTCTGGACTAGCGGCGGAGGCGAGCAGTACTTC. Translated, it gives CSVWTSGGGEQYF.